One and the same sample provided the 16 T cell receptor beta chains below, sequenced in a study of blood T cell repertoires in COVID-19 (dated by TCRdb to 2020 to 2021). Receptors were amplified or captured by the immunoSEQ multiplex PCR assay. TCRdb took this table from immuneACCESS and kept in-frame rearrangements with V and J called. Such tables lack part of the clones; where checked against another copy, unresolved V genes explain under half of the gap, and the rest is unexplained. The sample records some 85,000 clones, 78% of which are singletons. 6.3% of the sample is taken by the ten largest. The sequencing input was peripheral blood. The source is a man aged 70 or older with COVID-19, enrolled during active disease.

Comments on this clone: Other DNA sequences in the same sample also yield this CDR3. The chain has TRBV7-2 and TRBJ2-1; 16 bases match TRBD2. Germline V lookup: CDR1 SGHTA, CDR2 FQGNSA. V was pared by 5 bases and J by 6 bases, with 7 bases of the junction left unmatched. This CDR3 has 17 amino acids. The CDR3 DNA sequence: TGTGCCAGCAGCCCGGGACTAGCGGGAGGGCCAGGCAATGAGCAGTTCTTC. Translated, it gives CASSPGLAGGPGNEQFF.

This chain connects TRBV5-1 to TRBJ2-5; D possibly corresponds to TRBD1 (5 bases). CDR1 is SGHRS and CDR2 is YFSETQ in the germline V gene. V was shortened by 3 bases and J by 2 bases, with 8 bases between the two germline ends. The CDR3 is 13 residues long. This CDR3 reads CASSSDRQETQYF. In DNA form, the CDR3 reads TGCGCCAGCAGCTCCGACAGACAAGAGACCCAGTACTTC.

The table lists this clone with many counts. The gene calls are TRBV4-3 and TRBJ2-7; 7 nucleotides agree with TRBD1. The V gene's germline CDR1 is LGHNA and CDR2 YSLEER. The CDR3 is 13 amino acids. Unmatched junction bases numbered 2, after V lost 0 bases and J lost 6 bases. CDR3 in amino acids: CASSQDRGSEQYF. The CDR3 coding sequence is TGCGCCAGCAGCCAAGACAGGGGGAGCGAGCAGTACTTC.

In this sample, this clone turned up once. The chain recombines TRBV29-1 with TRBJ2-5; 8 bases line up with TRBD2. The germline CDR1 and CDR2 sequences are SQVTM and ANQGSEA. V lost 2 bases and J lost 4; bases outside the gene matches: 9. This CDR3 has 15 amino acids. In nucleotides, the CDR3 is TGCAGCGTTGAAAGGAGCGGGAGCATCTTAGAGACCCAGTACTTC. Translated, it gives CSVERSGSILETQYF. Based on the CDR3 plus reference TRBV29-1 and TRBJ2-5, the full variable domain is SAVISQKPSRDICQRGTSLTIQCQVDSQVTMMFWYRQQPGQSLTLIATANQGSEATYESGFVIDKFPISRPNLTFSTLTVSNMSPEDSSIYLCSVERSGSILETQYFGPGTRLLVL.

This chain links TRBV7-6 with TRBJ2-3, with TRBD2 identical over 7 bases. There are 16 residues in the CDR3. Germline V gene data show CDR1 as SGHVS and CDR2 as FNYEAQ. V was clipped by 3 bases and J by 0 bases; unmatched bases: 6. CDR3 sequence: CASSFRGGPSTDTQYF. The CDR3 bases are TGTGCCAGCAGCTTCCGCGGGGGACCTAGCACAGATACGCAGTATTTT.

The chain links TRBV11-1 to TRBJ1-2; D is uncertain. Per germline, CDR1 SGHAT and CDR2 FQDESV (reference sequence). CDR3 length equals 13 residues. Trimming left V 5 bases short and J 0 bases short, with 7 bases between. The CDR3 DNA sequence: TGTGCCAGCAGCCGAGAACCTAACTATGGCTACACCTTC. This codes for CASSREPNYGYTF.

This clone was recorded a few times. The V gene is TRBV5-6, the J gene TRBJ1-6, with D perhaps TRBD1 (5 bases). Germline V gene data show CDR1 as SGHDT and CDR2 as YYEEEE. V gave up 0 bases and J gave up 6 bases, with 10 bases separating them. There are 15 residues in the CDR3. The CDR3 spells CASSLGAQGNSPLHF. CDR3 DNA: TGTGCCAGCAGCTTGGGAGCCCAGGGTAATTCACCCCTCCACTTT. The full variable domain, its missing parts supplied by reference TRBV5-6 and TRBJ1-6, is DAGVTQSPTHLIKTRGQQVTLRCSPKSGHDTVSWYQQALGQGPQFIFQYYEEEERQRGNFPDRFSGHQFPNYSSELNVNALLLGDSALYLCASSLGAQGNSPLHFGNGTRLTVT.

The genes are TRBV5-1 and TRBJ1-2; 9 nucleotides agree with TRBD1. The CDR3 is 16 amino acids. V gave up 5 bases and J gave up 7 bases; unmatched junction bases: 15. Germline lookup yields CDR1 SGHRS and CDR2 YFSETQ. The CDR3 here is CASRPFPGQGSAGYTF. The CDR3 DNA reads as TGCGCCAGCAGGCCATTCCCGGGACAGGGCAGCGCTGGCTACACCTTC.

V is TRBV10-3 and J is TRBJ2-2; a possible D gene is TRBD1 (5 bases). This CDR3 has 15 amino acids. Trimming removed 3 bases at V and 1 base at J, with 9 bases between. In germline, CDR1 is ENHRY, CDR2 SYGVKD. The CDR3 here is CAISDGRGNTGELFF. In DNA form, the CDR3 reads TGTGCCATCAGTGACGGTAGGGGGAACACCGGGGAGCTGTTTTTT.

The chain uses TRBV9 and TRBJ2-1; maybe TRBD2 (6 bases). CDR3 length equals 12 residues. Germline CDR1 SGDLS, CDR2 YYNGEE. The ends were cut back, 3 bases at V and 15 bases at J, with 16 bases in the middle. The CDR3 nucleotides read TGTGCCAGCAGCGGGGGTGTACGGGAGTTGTTCTTC. It specifies CASSGGVRELFF. Combining the CDR3 with reference TRBV9 and TRBJ2-1 gives the whole variable domain DSGVTQTPKHLITATGQRVTLRCSPRSGDLSVYWYQQSLDQGLQFLIQYYNGEERAKGNILERFSAQQFPDLHSELNLSSLELGDSALYFCASSGGVRELFFGPGTRLTVL.

The chain employs TRBV7-2 and TRBJ2-7; possible D gene TRBD2, 5 bases. The V gene lost 6 bases and the J gene lost 7 bases, with 16 bases spanning the gap. CDR1 SGHTA and CDR2 FQGNSA come from the germline V gene. This CDR3 has 13 amino acids. The CDR3 region is CASSPRTSGEQYF. The CDR3 coding sequence is TGTGCCAGCAGTCCACGTACCTCGGGGGAGCAGTACTTC. The full variable domain, in which reference TRBV7-2 and TRBJ2-7 provide the parts outside the CDR3, is GAGVSQSPSNKVTEKGKDVELRCDPISGHTALYWYRQSLGQGLEFLIYFQGNSAPDKSGLPSDRFSAERTGGSVSTLTIQRTQQEDSAVYLCASSPRTSGEQYFGPGTRLTVT.

This chain links TRBV7-9 with TRBJ1-4, with TRBD1 as a possible D gene (6 bases). The V and J ends lost 0 bases and 6 bases respectively, with 14 bases between them. Per germline, CDR1 SEHNR and CDR2 FQNEAQ (reference sequence). CDR3 length: 16 amino acids. CDR3 nucleotides: TGTGCCAGCAGCTTAGCCCATGGGGCAGGGGATGAAAAACTGTTTTTT. It codes for CASSLAHGAGDEKLFF.

The J gene is TRBJ1-2, the V gene TRBV5-1; TRBD1 matches at 9 bases. In germline, CDR1 is SGHRS, CDR2 YFSETQ. The CDR3 loop spans 14 amino acids. The V segment lost 5 bases and the J segment 4 bases; nucleotides outside the gene matches: 6. The CDR3 protein is CASSYGQGPYGYTF. Here the CDR3 DNA reads TGCGCCAGCAGTTACGGACAGGGGCCCTATGGCTACACCTTC.

CDR3 residues: CASSPQSGGSTGELFF. Here the CDR3 DNA reads TGTGCCAGCTCACCACAGAGCGGGGGTTCCACCGGGGAGCTGTTTTTT. The chain is built from TRBV18 and TRBJ2-2, with 8 bases identical to TRBD2. Germline CDR1 and CDR2: KGHSH and LQKENI. After removal of 1 base from V and 4 bases from J, the junction contained 5 bases not matched to a gene. The CDR3 consists of 16 residues.

The V and J genes are TRBV29-1 and TRBJ2-7; D is unclear. Between the trimmed V and J ends, which lost 1 base and 2 bases, there was a span of 12 bases. Germline lookup yields CDR1 SQVTM and CDR2 ANQGSEA. The length of the CDR3 is 14 residues. The CDR3 region is CSVEGDAGTYEQYF. CDR3 bases: TGCAGCGTTGAAGGAGACGCAGGAACCTACGAGCAGTACTTC.

The V gene is TRBV6-5, the J gene TRBJ2-1, with D possibly matching TRBD2 (6 bases). V lost 4 bases to trimming and J lost 6 bases, with 19 bases between them. This CDR3 comprises 16 residues. Per the germline V gene, CDR1 is MNHEY and CDR2 is SVGAGI. The CDR3 reads CASSSGASGRLNEQFF. In DNA form, the CDR3 reads TGTGCCAGCAGTTCTGGAGCGTCGGGGAGGCTCAATGAGCAGTTCTTC.